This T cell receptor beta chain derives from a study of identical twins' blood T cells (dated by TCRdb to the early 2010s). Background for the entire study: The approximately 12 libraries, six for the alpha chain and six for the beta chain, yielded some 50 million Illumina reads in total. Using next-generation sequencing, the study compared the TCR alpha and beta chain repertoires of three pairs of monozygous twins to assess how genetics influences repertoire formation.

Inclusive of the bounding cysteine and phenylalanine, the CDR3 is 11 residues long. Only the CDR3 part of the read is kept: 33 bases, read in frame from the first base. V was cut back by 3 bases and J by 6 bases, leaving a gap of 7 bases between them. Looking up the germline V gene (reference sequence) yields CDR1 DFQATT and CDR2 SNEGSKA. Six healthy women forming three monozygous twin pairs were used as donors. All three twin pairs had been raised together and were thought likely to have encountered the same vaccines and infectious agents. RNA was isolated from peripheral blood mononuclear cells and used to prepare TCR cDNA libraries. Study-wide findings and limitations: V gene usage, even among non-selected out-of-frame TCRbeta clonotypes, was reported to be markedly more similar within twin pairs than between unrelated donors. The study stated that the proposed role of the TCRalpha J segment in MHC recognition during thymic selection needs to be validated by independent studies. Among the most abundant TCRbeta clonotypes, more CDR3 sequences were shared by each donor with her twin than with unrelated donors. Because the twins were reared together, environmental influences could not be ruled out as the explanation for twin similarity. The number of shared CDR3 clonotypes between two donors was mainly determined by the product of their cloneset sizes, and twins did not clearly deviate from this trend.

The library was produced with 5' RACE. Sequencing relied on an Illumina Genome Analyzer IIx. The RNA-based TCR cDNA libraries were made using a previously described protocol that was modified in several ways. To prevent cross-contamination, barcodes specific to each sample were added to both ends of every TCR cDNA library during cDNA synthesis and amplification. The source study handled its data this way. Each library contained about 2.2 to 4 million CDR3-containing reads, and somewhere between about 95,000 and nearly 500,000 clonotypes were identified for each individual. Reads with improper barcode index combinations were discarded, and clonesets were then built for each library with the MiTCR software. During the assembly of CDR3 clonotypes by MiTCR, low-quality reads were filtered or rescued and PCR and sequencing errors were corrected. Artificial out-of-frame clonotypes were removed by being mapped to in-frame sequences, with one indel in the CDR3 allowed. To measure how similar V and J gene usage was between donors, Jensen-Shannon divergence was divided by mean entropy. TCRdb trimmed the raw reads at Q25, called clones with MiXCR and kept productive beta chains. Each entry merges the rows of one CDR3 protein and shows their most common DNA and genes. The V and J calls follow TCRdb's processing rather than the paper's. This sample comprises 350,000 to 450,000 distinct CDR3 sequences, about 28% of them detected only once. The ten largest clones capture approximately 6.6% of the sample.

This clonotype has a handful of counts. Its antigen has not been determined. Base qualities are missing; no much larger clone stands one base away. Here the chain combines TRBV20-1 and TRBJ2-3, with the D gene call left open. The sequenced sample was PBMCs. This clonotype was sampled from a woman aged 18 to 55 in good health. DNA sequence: TGCAGTGCTAGTATAGGGGATACGCAGTATTTT. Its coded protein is CSASIGDTQYF.